A single sample gave rise to the 20 T cell receptor beta chains below, sequenced in a study of T cells after yellow fever vaccination. TCRdb recomputed calls from the 5' RACE reads with MiXCR, one row per CDR3 protein. This table holds some 320,000 distinct CDR3 sequences, around 4.5% found once. Sequencing was performed on PBMCs, taken 15 days after the yellow fever booster vaccination. The receptors shown here come from a young man who received the YFV17D yellow fever vaccine.

This chain links TRBV28 with TRBJ2-7; TRBD1 matches at 7 bases. This CDR3 is 13 amino acids long. The V gene end was trimmed by 8 bases and the J gene end by 3 bases; junction bases not matched to a gene: 7. Germline V gene sequence: CDR1 MDHEN, CDR2 SYDVKM. CDR3 bases: TGTGCCAGCCCCAATGGGGACAGCTACGAGCAGTACGTC. Translation gives CASPNGDSYEQYV.

CDR3 in DNA: TGTGCCTGGAGTCTAACGGAAAAACTGTTTTTT. It yields the protein CAWSLTEKLFF. The chain combines TRBV30 with TRBJ1-4; D is undetermined. Per germline, CDR1 GTSNPN and CDR2 SVGIG (reference sequence). The CDR3 length is 11 residues. V lost 2 bases, J lost 8 bases, and 6 bases lay in between.

The chain links TRBV20-1 to TRBJ2-1, with 9 nucleotides matching TRBD2. The germline V gene has CDR1 DFQATT and CDR2 SNEGSKA (reference sequence). J was trimmed by 0 bases and V by 3 bases; bases with no gene match: 15. The length of the CDR3 is 19 residues. CDR3 nucleotides: TGCAGTGCTAGTCGGCTAGCGGGGCTCTCCCATAGCTCCTACAATGAGCAGTTCTTC. It yields the protein CSASRLAGLSHSSYNEQFF.

This clonotype was counted at least ten times. This rearrangement joins TRBV5-1 to TRBJ2-5; D unresolved. The CDR3 consists of 16 residues. Germline CDR1 SGHRS, CDR2 YFSETQ. V shed 1 base and J shed 3 bases, with 16 bases lying between them. The CDR3 spells CASSLNRRQREETQYF. The CDR3 DNA reads TGCGCCAGCAGCTTGAATCGGCGACAAAGAGAAGAGACCCAGTACTTC.

This clonotype was seen many times. The rearrangement joins TRBV7-9 to TRBJ2-2; a possible D gene is TRBD1 (5 bases). Per germline, CDR1 SEHNR and CDR2 FQNEAQ (reference sequence). The V end was cut by 5 bases, the J end by 7 bases, with 14 bases between. The CDR3 runs 14 residues. The CDR3 here is CASSIAGLVGELFF. CDR3 nucleotide sequence: TGTGCCAGCAGCATCGCAGGGTTGGTCGGGGAGCTGTTTTTT.

Ten or more counts support this clonotype. V is TRBV12-3 or TRBV12-4 and J is TRBJ1-1; D is unresolved. The CDR3 contains 14 residues. The V end was cut by 1 base, the J end by 4 bases, with 10 bases between. As DNA, the CDR3 is TGTGCCAGCAGTTTAGTTCCGCCGGGCACTGAAGCTTTCTTT. This translates into CASSLVPPGTEAFF.

The table lists this clonotype with a few counts. The chain employs TRBV5-8 and TRBJ2-2; possible D gene TRBD2, 6 bases. CDR1 and CDR2 (germline): SGHTS, YDEGEE. This CDR3 is built from 15 residues. The V and J ends lost 3 bases and 4 bases respectively, with 13 bases between them. The CDR3 nucleotides read TGTGCCAGCAGCTGGGACGGGGGAAGCACCGGGGAGCTGTTTTTT. It is translated as CASSWDGGSTGELFF. Full variable domain (rest looked up from reference TRBV5-8 and TRBJ2-2): EAGVTQSPTHLIKTRGQQATLRCSPISGHTSVYWYQQALGLGLQFLLWYDEGEERNRGNFPPRFSGRQFPNYSSELNVNALELEDSALYLCASSWDGGSTGELFFGEGSRLTVL.

This clonotype was seen a few times. V gene TRBV3-1 combines with J gene TRBJ2-7; D could derive from TRBD1 or TRBD2 (5 bases each). The V end lost 0 bases, the J end lost 3 bases, and 15 bases lay between the germline ends. The V gene's germline CDR1 is LGHDT and CDR2 YNNKEL (reference sequence). This CDR3 is 16 amino acids long. The CDR3 sequence: CASSQDSDRPGYEQYF. The CDR3 region has the DNA TGTGCCAGCAGCCAAGATAGCGACAGACCGGGCTACGAGCAGTACTTC.

This clonotype showed up many times. A read error may account for a junction end that differs from germline. The chain is built from TRBV5-6 and TRBJ2-1; D tentatively reads TRBD1 or TRBD2 (5 bases each). This CDR3 comprises 11 residues. Germline assignment: CDR1 SGHDT and CDR2 YYEEEE. The CDR3 DNA is TGTGCCAGCAGCTTGGGGGACCCTTGGGTCTTC. Its protein is CASSLGDPWVF.

Points on this clonotype: A single base separates this from a much larger clone, so it may be a read error. The J gene is TRBJ2-1, the V gene TRBV4-3; no reliable D call. CDR1 and CDR2 (germline): LGHNA, YSLEER. The CDR3 length is 14 residues. The ends were cut back, 2 bases at V and 7 bases at J, with 12 bases in the middle. Written as DNA, the CDR3 is TGCGCCAGCAGCCAACTTGGCAGCATGAATGAGCAGTTCTTC. Translation: CASSQLGSMNEQFF.

V gene TRBV5-1 combines with J gene TRBJ2-5; maybe TRBD1 (6 bases). V was trimmed by 4 bases and J by 5 bases, leaving 21 bases between them. The CDR3 is 16 residues long. CDR1 is SGHRS, CDR2 YFSETQ, per germline. The CDR3, as DNA: TGCGCCAGCAGCCGGACACTACAGGGTTCTGGGGAGACCCAGTACTTC. As protein: CASSRTLQGSGETQYF.

Of note for this clonotype: Because it lacks the conserved phenylalanine or tryptophan at the end, this CDR3 is likely a read error. This sequence joins TRBV27 and TRBJ2-4; 8 nucleotides match TRBD2. CDR3 length: 12 residues. Germline V gene lookup returns CDR1 MNHEY and CDR2 SMNVEV (reference sequence). V dropped 6 bases and J dropped 6; count of bases not matched to a gene: 1. This chain's CDR3 is CASSGGVNIQYL. The CDR3 coding sequence is TGTGCCAGCAGCGGGGGGGTAAACATTCAGTACCTC.

The chain links TRBV6-5 to TRBJ1-2; tentatively, D is TRBD1 (5 bases). Germline loops: CDR1 MNHEY, CDR2 SVGAGI. This CDR3 comprises 14 residues. Trimming pared 6 bases from V and 3 bases from J, leaving 14 bases between. In DNA, the CDR3 is TGTGCCAGCAGGAAAGGGGCAGTCGACTATGGCTACACCTTC. Its protein is CASRKGAVDYGYTF.

This clonotype was detected ten times or more. The chain carries TRBV11-3 and TRBJ2-1, with D perhaps matching TRBD2 (5 bases). This CDR3 contains 16 residues. CDR1 is SGHNT and CDR2 is YENEEA in the germline V gene. V lost 1 base and J lost 11, with 21 bases in between. The CDR3 here is CASSLGRGPAYSKQFF. The CDR3 nucleotides read TGTGCCAGCAGCTTAGGTCGGGGTCCCGCTTATTCCAAGCAGTTCTTC.

This clonotype was detected a few times. One end of the junction fails to match germline, which may point to a read error. This chain uses TRBV7-9 with TRBJ1-3; D call uncertain. Germline values: CDR1 SEHNR, CDR2 FQNEAQ (reference sequence). The CDR3 consists of 19 residues. The CDR3 here is CASSIANHLVDSSGNTIYF. CDR3 nucleotides: TGTGCCAGCAGCATAGCGAATCATCTGGTGGATTCTTCTGGAAACACCATATATTTT.

J is TRBJ1-2 and V is TRBV20-1; 8 bases map to TRBD1. Germline lookup yields CDR1 DFQATT and CDR2 SNEGSKA (reference sequence). The V gene end was trimmed by 5 bases and the J gene end by 8 bases; junction bases not matched to a gene: 13. This CDR3 has 14 amino acids. Written as DNA, the CDR3 is TGCAGTGCTCCCGGACAGGGAAGGGTAGCGGGCTACACCTTC. Amino acid sequence: CSAPGQGRVAGYTF.

The table lists this clonotype with many counts. The chain is built from TRBV2 and TRBJ1-2, with D maybe TRBD1 (5 bases). V shed 6 bases and J shed 2 bases, with 13 bases lying between them. The germline CDR1 and CDR2 sequences are SNHLY and FYNNEI. CDR3 length: 14 residues. As DNA, the CDR3 is TGTGCCAGCAGAACAGGTTACGGCAACTATGGCTACACCTTC. This translates into CASRTGYGNYGYTF. Supplemented by reference TRBV2 and TRBJ1-2, the full variable domain reads EPEVTQTPSHQVTQMGQEVILRCVPISNHLYFYWYRQILGQKVEFLVSFYNNEISEKSEIFDDQFSVERPDGSNFTLKIRSTKLEDSAMYFCASRTGYGNYGYTFGSGTRLTVV.

This clonotype was counted between two and nine times. Since a much larger clone is just one base distant, this may be a read error. The V and J genes are TRBV5-1 and TRBJ2-3, with no clear D. Germline CDR1 and CDR2: SGHRS and YFSETQ. Deletions cut 3 bases from V and 2 bases from J, with 4 bases between. This CDR3 is built from 12 residues. The CDR3 region has the DNA TGCGCCAGCAGCTGGGACACAGATACGCAGTATTTT. This encodes CASSWDTDTQYF.

This clonotype was detected a few times. The chain joins TRBV29-1 to TRBJ1-1, with no clear D. The CDR3 is made up of 13 amino acids. In germline, CDR1 is SQVTM, CDR2 ANQGSEA. V was shortened by 1 base and J by 5 bases, with 11 bases between the two germline ends. The CDR3 region has the DNA TGCAGCGTTGAAGTCGTATACAGAACTGAAGCTTTCTTT. Residues: CSVEVVYRTEAFF.

In this sample, this clonotype turned up a few times. The gene calls are TRBV5-4 and TRBJ1-6; D is unresolved. This CDR3 is 15 amino acids long. Trimming shortened V by 2 bases and J by 7 bases, and 13 bases separated the two germline ends. Germline V gene sequence: CDR1 SGHNT, CDR2 YYREEE (reference sequence). The CDR3 DNA reads as TGTGCCAGCAGCTTCGGGGTTTCGGCAAATTCACCCCTCCACTTT. Its translation is CASSFGVSANSPLHF.